The source of this T cell receptor beta chain is a study of T cells in tuberculosis. About the research overall: CD1B tetramers identified T cells specific for mycobacterial lipid GMM. The study's findings and limits: Samples were chosen by availability of cryopreserved specimens.

The CDR3 is 13 residues long. Germline V CDR1 and CDR2: SNHLY, FYNNEI. The ends were cut back, 2 bases at V and 7 bases at J, with 11 bases in the middle. Assay: immunoSEQ multiplex PCR; the TCRdb copy retains only in-frame clones and omits some. This sample has roughly 34,000 clones; 97% occur once, and the top ten carry approximately 6.2%. With regard to this clone: No antigen is known for it.

Unsorted cryopreserved PBMC were sequenced, averaging roughly 99,000 T cells per clinical donor. The TCR comes from a donor aged 10-30 years with latent tuberculosis or without tuberculosis infection. This chain connects TRBV2 to TRBJ2-5, with D tentatively TRBD2 (5 bases). Sequencing input: PBMCs. The CDR3 nucleotides are TGTGCCAGCAGTGAATTTTACGAGGGGACCCAGTACTTC. Amino acids: CASSEFYEGTQYF.